This T cell receptor (beta chain) is from a study of shared clonotypes between healthy human individuals. Study-level findings and limits: Sorted-subset samples were not fully sequenced, rarefaction indicated. Researchers found naive subsets generally carried larger estimated richness than memory subsets. For naive CD4 cells, 5% to 6.5% of clonotypes were shared across a few donors.

Authors' data handling: There were no quality scores in the junction-only immunoSEQ sequences, so filtering differed. Sequencing used immunoSEQ multiplex PCR; TCRdb keeps in-frame clones, though not all of them. The V and J calls and clone size are taken from that table; D and trimming were inferred from the DNA. The profile shows about 2.5 million clones, approximately 90% of them singletons. Concerning this clone itself: Its antigen is not known.

The clonotype comes from a man in his late teens or twenties in good health. Some clones in this sample may be carry-over from other donors' samples. The sequenced sample consisted of naive CD4+ T cells from PBMCs. Subset denoted: CD45RA+ positively selected.

The CDR3 DNA is TGCGCCAGCAGCTTGGTAATGACTAGCGTGTACAATGAGCAGTTCTTC. Protein sequence: CASSLVMTSVYNEQFF. This chain joins TRBV5-1 and TRBJ2-1; TRBD2 matches at 8 bases. Germline-derived CDR1 and CDR2 are SGHRS and YFSETQ. V lost 0 bases, J lost 4 bases, and 6 bases stayed unmatched. CDR3 length: 16 residues.